This record concerns one T cell receptor (beta chain) sequence. These data are taken from a study of OX40 agonist ivuxolimab in advanced cancers. Study as a whole: Administration of intravenous ivuxolimab to patients occurred every 2 weeks at 0.01 to 10 mg/kg. Age averaged about 62 years (range roughly 23 to 79), and more than 80% were male.

Autoimmune disease history or systemic immunosuppression was exclusionary. Sequencing used immunoSEQ multiplex PCR; TCRdb keeps in-frame clones, though not all of them. This table has about 55,000 clones, approximately 90% appearing once. Germline-derived CDR1 and CDR2 are MNHEY and SMNVEV (reference sequence). The CDR3 totals 16 residues. Trimming cost V 5 bases and J 4 bases; bases outside gene matches: 10. Specimen: CD4+ or CD8+ T cells sorted from blood, collected in a trial of the OX40 agonist ivuxolimab. The TCR comes from an adult with an advanced solid tumor such as melanoma, head and neck, liver or kidney cancer. The V and J genes are TRBV27 and TRBJ2-7; TRBD2 agrees at 11 bases. The CDR3 bases are TGTGCCAGCAGTCCCGTAGCGGGAGGGCCTGGTTACGAGCAGTACTTC. Protein sequence: CASSPVAGGPGYEQYF.